Each of the 17 T cell receptor beta chains below was sequenced from the same sample in a study of blood T cell repertoires in COVID-19. TCRdb's copy holds only in-frame clones and misses some; the assay was immunoSEQ multiplex PCR. The sample lists roughly 66,000 clones, about 90% occurring once. Sequenced sample: peripheral blood. These receptors were taken from a human donor in a cohort sampled during active COVID-19.

In this sample, this clone turned up once. This chain connects TRBV5-1 to TRBJ2-2; a weak D match, TRBD1 (6 bases). The germline V and J ends were trimmed by 0 bases and 6 bases, with 21 bases remaining between them. The germline gives CDR1 SGHRS, CDR2 YFSETQ. The CDR3 is made up of 18 amino acids. CDR3 sequence (DNA): TGCGCCAGCAGCTTGGTGGCAGGGGCCCCCAGATTGCCCGGGGAGCTGTTTTTT. As protein: CASSLVAGAPRLPGELFF.

This sequence joins TRBV29-1 and TRBJ2-7, with D possibly TRBD1 on 5 matching bases. The CDR3 extends over 14 amino acids. V was cut by 6 bases and J by 2 bases, with 17 bases left in between. Germline assignment: CDR1 SQVTM and CDR2 ANQGSEA. CDR3: CSVRLTVGAYEQYF. The CDR3, as DNA: TGCAGCGTCAGATTGACAGTTGGCGCCTACGAGCAGTACTTC.

This clone is a singleton in its sample. V is TRBV7-2 and J is TRBJ2-7, with D maybe TRBD2 (6 bases). Germline CDR1 SGHTA, CDR2 FQGNSA. The length of the CDR3 is 14 residues. V lost 4 bases, J lost 7 bases, and 17 bases lay in between. The CDR3 DNA is TGTGCCAGCAGCTCCCTGCGGACCGGAGGGGAGCAGTACTTC. It translates to CASSSLRTGGEQYF.

The V call is TRBV27, the J call TRBJ2-7; 8 bases line up with TRBD1. CDR1 and CDR2 (germline): MNHEY, SMNVEV (reference sequence). The CDR3 sequence is 14 residues long. The V segment lost 5 bases and the J segment 3 bases; nucleotides outside the gene matches: 6. In nucleotides, the CDR3 is TGTGCCAGCAGTCGCGACAGGGGAGTCTACGAGCAGTACTTC. It specifies CASSRDRGVYEQYF.

The chain employs TRBV2 and TRBJ2-7; the D is unclear. Germline values: CDR1 SNHLY, CDR2 FYNNEI. V lost 8 bases and J lost 5, with 16 bases in between. The CDR3 totals 13 residues. The CDR3 DNA follows: TGTGCCAGCTCCCCGAGGCTAGTCAACGAGCAGTACTTC. This codes for CASSPRLVNEQYF. Full variable domain (outside the CDR3, taken from reference TRBV2 and TRBJ2-7): EPEVTQTPSHQVTQMGQEVILRCVPISNHLYFYWYRQILGQKVEFLVSFYNNEISEKSEIFDDQFSVERPDGSNFTLKIRSTKLEDSAMYFCASSPRLVNEQYFGPGTRLTVT.

The CDR3 DNA reads as TGTGCCAGCAGTCTTTCCGGCGTAAGCCCACGCGGAGAGACCCAGTACTTC. Amino acids: CASSLSGVSPRGETQYF. The chain couples TRBV2 to TRBJ2-5; D is ambiguous. Trimming removed 5 bases at V and 4 bases at J, with 23 bases between. This CDR3 comprises 17 residues. The V gene's germline CDR1 is SNHLY and CDR2 FYNNEI.

The rearrangement links TRBV6-6 to TRBJ2-7, with a weak D call TRBD1 (5 bases). The ends were cut back, 1 base at V and 5 bases at J, with 15 bases in the middle. Germline CDR1 is MNHNY and CDR2 is SVGAGI (reference sequence). The CDR3 is 15 residues long. As DNA, the CDR3 is TGTGCCAGCAGTTACTTATTGCAGGGCCGGGACGAGCAGTACTTC. It specifies CASSYLLQGRDEQYF.

This chain uses TRBV2 with TRBJ1-1; 9 bases match TRBD1. Trimming took 3 bases from V and 2 from J; bases not matched to a gene: 7. The CDR3 consists of 16 residues. The germline gives CDR1 SNHLY, CDR2 FYNNEI. The CDR3 protein is CASSEGTGYSNTEAFF. DNA for the CDR3: TGTGCCAGCAGTGAGGGGACAGGGTATTCTAACACTGAAGCTTTCTTT.

The chain couples TRBV6-1 to TRBJ2-7; no reliable D call. V was cut by 0 bases and J by 6 bases, with 6 bases left in between. The CDR3 covers 12 residues. Per germline, CDR1 MNHNS and CDR2 SASEGT. CDR3 sequence reads: CASSEAFLEQYF. Here the CDR3 DNA reads TGTGCCAGCAGTGAAGCGTTTCTCGAGCAGTACTTC.

V usage is TRBV6-6 and J usage is TRBJ2-7; TRBD1 might be the D (5 bases). Germline CDR1 MNHNY, CDR2 SVGAGI (reference sequence). The CDR3 runs to 13 residues. V lost 5 bases and J 1 base, leaving 9 bases between the germline ends. CDR3 residues: CASSRGRSYEQYF. CDR3 in DNA: TGTGCCAGCAGTAGGGGCAGATCCTACGAGCAGTACTTC.

The chain joins TRBV6-5 to TRBJ1-1, with D hard to call. The V gene lost 8 bases and the J gene lost 1 base, with 17 bases spanning the gap. This CDR3 contains 15 residues. Germline V gene lookup returns CDR1 MNHEY and CDR2 SVGAGI. In nucleotides, the CDR3 is TGTGCCAGCCGGACTTTCGGACGGAAGAACACTGAAGCTTTCTTT. Its translation is CASRTFGRKNTEAFF.

The chain employs TRBV6-1 and TRBJ2-1; the match to TRBD1 covers 8 bases. V lost 2 bases, J lost 16 bases, and 10 bases stayed unmatched. CDR1 is MNHNS, CDR2 SASEGT, per germline. This CDR3 contains 13 residues. CDR3 nucleotides: TGTGCCAGCAGTGAACAGGGGGCTCTTGTTTATTTCTTC. It translates to CASSEQGALVYFF.

The CDR3: CASSQVAGGYNEQFF. CDR3 coding DNA: TGTGCCAGCAGCCAAGTAGCGGGGGGATACAATGAGCAGTTCTTC. This chain joins TRBV3-1 (or the pseudogene TRBV3-2) and TRBJ2-1; TRBD2 agrees at 10 bases. CDR3 size: 15 residues. Germline V gene data show CDR1 as LGHDT and CDR2 as YNNKEL (reference sequence). V dropped 1 base and J dropped 4; count of bases not matched to a gene: 1.

This rearrangement joins TRBV9 to TRBJ2-1, with 14 bases aligning to TRBD2. The junction had 4 bases not matched to a gene; V was cut back by 4 bases and J by 4 bases. Germline V lookup: CDR1 SGDLS, CDR2 YYNGEE. The CDR3 sequence is 16 residues long. The CDR3 here is CASSFGTSGGYNEQFF. CDR3 in DNA: TGTGCCAGCAGCTTCGGGACTAGCGGGGGATACAATGAGCAGTTCTTC.

The J gene is TRBJ2-2, the V gene TRBV7-3, with 9 bases lining up with TRBD2. V shed 3 bases and J 3 bases; nucleotides not matched to a gene: 2. The CDR3 totals 15 residues. Germline V gene data show CDR1 as SGHTA and CDR2 as FQGTGA. The chain's CDR3 is CASSFSSGDTGELFF. The CDR3 bases are TGTGCCAGCAGCTTTTCTAGCGGGGACACCGGGGAGCTGTTTTTT.

The V gene is TRBV11-1, the J gene TRBJ1-4, with 8 positions matching TRBD1. The V and J ends lost 1 base and 5 bases, in that order; junction bases with no gene match: 6. This CDR3 spans 16 amino acids. Germline V CDR1 and CDR2: SGHAT, FQDESV (reference sequence). CDR3 sequence: CASSLGQGNPNEKLFF. The CDR3 DNA reads as TGTGCCAGCAGCTTAGGACAGGGGAACCCAAATGAAAAACTGTTTTTT.

V usage is TRBV5-4 and J usage is TRBJ2-3; 7 positions agree with TRBD1. This CDR3 contains 16 residues. With V trimmed by 2 bases and J by 0 bases, 6 bases remained unmatched. Germline V gene lookup returns CDR1 SGHNT and CDR2 YYREEE (reference sequence). CDR3 nucleotide sequence: TGTGCCAGCAGCTTTTCGACAGGGCTGAGCACAGATACGCAGTATTTT. Encoded protein: CASSFSTGLSTDTQYF. Filled out from reference TRBV5-4 and TRBJ2-3, the complete variable domain reads ETGVTQSPTHLIKTRGQQVTLRCSSQSGHNTVSWYQQALGQGPQFIFQYYREEENGRGNFPPRFSGLQFPNYSSELNVNALELDDSALYLCASSFSTGLSTDTQYFGPGTRLTVL.